These T cell receptor beta chains were read from a single sample in a study of T cell responses to AZD1222 COVID-19 vaccine. Some clones are missing from TCRdb's copy, which holds only in-frame ones; the method was immunoSEQ multiplex PCR. This sample carries about 97,000 clones, more than 85% of them seen once, and the ten largest clones take around 5%. The specimen was peripheral blood, collected on day 0 of AZD1222 vaccination. The source of these receptors is an adult in good health. The conserved cysteine and the conserved F or W are not part of the CDR3 here.

>TRBV6-5|10|TRBJ2-2
ASRGGPGELF
>TRBV14|11|TRBJ2-7
ASSYRGAHKQY
>TRBV9|11|TRBJ1-4
ASSVGLNEKLF
>TRBV28|11|TRBJ2-2
ASSPPYPGELF
>TRBV9|17|TRBJ2-6
ASSALGTGPLSGANVLT
>TRBV14|12|TRBJ1-6
ASSQEAGGSPLH
>TRBV14|10|TRBJ2-3
ASQGLTDTQY
>TRBV28|11|TRBJ1-2
ASSLQGGYGYT
>TRBV7-3|15|TRBJ2-1
ASSLTGLAGGRNEQF
>TRBV24-1|12|TRBJ1-5
ATSDATANQPQH
>TRBV11-2|15|TRBJ1-1
ASSLDGPGGVGTEAF
>TRBV13|12|TRBJ2-3
ASSLRQSTDTQY
>TRBV11-2|12|TRBJ1-1
ASSFASVNTEAF
>TRBV2|12|TRBJ2-1
ATATRSSYNEQF
>TRBV28|13|TRBJ1-2
ASSQQGWGNYGYT
>TRBV7-2|10|TRBJ2-7
ASSPGWYEQY
>TRBV24-1|13|TRBJ1-4
ATSDPTGLDEKLF
>TRBV7-2|12|TRBJ1-1
ASSLSQITPEAF
>TRBV18|16|TRBJ1-2
ASSPQGQGSRPLYGYT
>TRBV30|9|TRBJ1-1
AWSRQLEAF